This TCR beta chain was recovered during a study of blood T cells in healthy people across ages. The CDR3 extends over 12 amino acids. From germline, CDR1 is DFQATT and CDR2 SNEGSKA (reference sequence). The germline V and J ends were trimmed by 2 bases and 7 bases, with 6 bases remaining between them. This clonotype appeared a few times. A second PCR of 7 to 11 cycles used a sample-barcoded 5' primer and a J-beta primer mix. TCRdb reprocessed the 5' RACE reads via MiXCR and lists one record per CDR3 protein. This sample has roughly 860,000 distinct CDR3 sequences; 62% occur once, and the top ten carry 28%. A minimum of 5 micrograms of total RNA was extracted per sample.

The sample taken for sequencing was blood. This TCR was recovered from a man aged 25 to 40 in good health. V usage is TRBV20-1 and J usage is TRBJ1-6; no clear D gene. The CDR3 DNA reads as TGCAGTGCTAGATCCATCAATTCACCCCTCCACTTT. Translating it yields CSARSINSPLHF.